This T cell receptor (beta chain) originates from a study of human T cells and chemical hapten exposure. Treatment given: therapeutic diphenylcyclopropenone sensitization with weekly scalp DPC. The study's library attached unique molecular identifiers to single cDNA molecules. TCRdb reprocessed the reads via MiXCR and lists one record per CDR3 protein. Counted here are 800 to 950 distinct CDR3 sequences, roughly half occurring once; the ten biggest clones make up approximately 6.8%. The TCR sequence derives from an adult with alopecia areata. Some clones in this sample may be carry-over from other donors' samples. This table probably holds off-target reads from a library built for another chain. The input for sequencing was whole blood, taken before DPC sensitization or 2, 6, or about 24 weeks after (not recorded which).

The CDR3 is CASSKGVLDNEQFF. CDR3 bases: TGTGCCAGCAGTAAAGGGGTTCTGGACAATGAGCAGTTCTTC. This chain links TRBV2 with TRBJ2-1, with a weak D call TRBD1 (5 bases). The CDR3 extends over 14 amino acids. V lost 5 bases to trimming and J lost 5 bases, with 13 bases between them. From germline, CDR1 is SNHLY and CDR2 FYNNEI. The full variable domain, its missing parts supplied by reference TRBV2 and TRBJ2-1, is EPEVTQTPSHQVTQMGQEVILRCVPISNHLYFYWYRQILGQKVEFLVSFYNNEISEKSEIFDDQFSVERPDGSNFTLKIRSTKLEDSAMYFCASSKGVLDNEQFFGPGTRLTVL.